This T cell receptor (beta chain) was recorded in a study of cytomegalovirus exposure and HLA in healthy donors. A note on this clone: Its matching antigen is unknown.

Whole-study results and caveats: Segments of the TCR beta V type were, in most cases, productive about 87% or about 30% of the time in an earlier analysis. According to reports, the classifier identified cytomegalovirus status with high specificity and sensitivity.

The PCR made use of 60 Vbeta and 13 Jbeta primers. Clones were read by immunoSEQ multiplex PCR, and TCRdb kept only the in-frame ones, dropping some. Of about 170,000 clones listed, roughly 80% were seen once; the top ten hold about 4.9%. Sequencing was performed on PBMCs. This TCR was sampled from a man aged 18 to 30 in good health and CMV-seronegative.

The CDR3 sequence: CASSPRSGTVMWGYTF. The CDR3 DNA reads TGTGCCAGCTCACCACGGTCGGGGACAGTTATGTGGGGCTACACCTTC. This chain uses TRBV18 with TRBJ1-2; 7 bases line up with TRBD1. The germline V gene has CDR1 KGHSH and CDR2 LQKENI. The V and J ends lost 1 base and 8 bases, in that order; junction bases with no gene match: 13. This CDR3 region has 16 residues.